Listed here are 20 T cell receptor beta chains from one sample, sequenced in a study of T cells expressing NK-cell markers. TCRdb reanalyzed the 5' RACE reads, giving one entry per CDR3 protein sequence and no DNA. This repertoire includes a few hundred thousand distinct CDR3 sequences. The sequenced material came from blood T cells: a sorted CD56 or NKG2C T cell subset, CD4+ or CD8+ T cells, or bulk PBMC T cells (not recorded which). The origin of the receptors is a man aged 18 to 69 in good health.

The rearrangement joins TRBV18 to TRBJ1-6; absent DNA, TCRdb's TRBD1 call cannot be checked. Germline V gene sequence: CDR1 KGHSH, CDR2 LQKENI. CDR3 size: 15 residues. The CDR3 region is CASSVSTGEQSPLHF.

The chain employs TRBV20-1 and TRBJ2-3; TCRdb outputs TRBD1, but without DNA this stays unchecked. The CDR3 spans 13 residues. The germline V gene has CDR1 DFQATT and CDR2 SNEGSKA (reference sequence). This CDR3 reads CSAVQGPTDTQYF.

The CDR3 region is CASSLSLTSYGYTF. The chain uses TRBV5-1 and TRBJ1-2. Germline-derived CDR1 and CDR2 are SGHRS and YFSETQ. The length of the CDR3 is 14 residues.

This chain uses TRBV5-1 with TRBJ2-7; absent DNA, TCRdb's TRBD2 call cannot be checked. The germline V gene encodes CDR1 SGHRS and CDR2 YFSETQ. The CDR3 sequence is 13 residues long. The CDR3 sequence is CASSDPGLDEQYF.

This sequence joins TRBV6-4 and TRBJ1-2; the TRBD1 assignment by TCRdb is unverifiable without DNA. Germline V gives CDR1 MRHNA, CDR2 SNTAGT. This CDR3 has 13 residues. The CDR3 is CASSASQGNGYTF.

The chain recombines TRBV5-1 with TRBJ1-4; the TRBD1 assignment by TCRdb is unverifiable without DNA. The germline V gene encodes CDR1 SGHRS and CDR2 YFSETQ. This CDR3 contains 15 residues. CDR3 loop: CASSFGQPGNEKLFF. Based on the CDR3 plus reference TRBV5-1 and TRBJ1-4, the full variable domain is KAGVTQTPRYLIKTRGQQVTLSCSPISGHRSVSWYQQTPGQGLQFLFEYFSETQRNKGNFPGRFSGRQFSNSRSEMNVSTLELGDSALYLCASSFGQPGNEKLFFGSGTQLSVL.

The J gene is TRBJ2-3, the V gene TRBV5-4; TCRdb returns TRBD2, unconfirmable since there is no DNA. CDR3 length: 18 amino acids. CDR1 and CDR2 from the germline V gene are SGHNT and YYREEE (reference sequence). The CDR3 is CASSYRSGGGTTSDTQYF.

The CDR3 here is CASSLDRGRLAGESYEQYF. The chain couples TRBV5-1 to TRBJ2-7; the TCRdb call, TRBD2, lacks DNA for checking. The CDR3 is 19 residues long. Germline assignment: CDR1 SGHRS and CDR2 YFSETQ.

The chain uses TRBV19 and TRBJ1-4. Germline CDR1 is LNHDA and CDR2 is SQIVND (reference sequence). There are 15 residues in the CDR3. The CDR3 protein is CASSMDRTTNEKLFF.

The rearrangement joins TRBV18 to TRBJ2-5; TCRdb selects TRBD2, and the lack of DNA leaves this call unchecked. The CDR3 is 15 amino acids. CDR1 is KGHSH, CDR2 LQKENI, per germline. The CDR3 spells CASSPTSGVIETQYF.

The chain employs TRBV20-1 and TRBJ2-3; the D call from TCRdb, TRBD1, cannot be confirmed without DNA. Germline CDR1 and CDR2: DFQATT and SNEGSKA (reference sequence). The CDR3 spans 16 residues. The chain's CDR3 is CSARDFLAGGLDTQYF.

The chain employs TRBV6-6 and TRBJ2-7; there is no DNA to check the TCRdb D call of TRBD1. Germline V gives CDR1 MNHNY, CDR2 SVGAGI (reference sequence). The CDR3 spans 13 residues. This CDR3 reads CASRRAGGNEQYF.

This rearrangement joins TRBV27 to TRBJ1-1; the TRBD1 assignment by TCRdb is unverifiable without DNA. Germline loops: CDR1 MNHEY, CDR2 SMNVEV (reference sequence). The CDR3 has 16 residues. CDR3 amino acids: CASKGHPGWKNTEAFF.

V gene TRBV6-1 combines with J gene TRBJ1-4. The CDR3 extends over 15 amino acids. The germline V gene encodes CDR1 MNHNS and CDR2 SASEGT. CDR3: CASSGNSATNEKLFF.

The chain is built from TRBV27 and TRBJ2-1; as DNA is missing, the TRBD2 call by TCRdb cannot be tested. The length of the CDR3 is 13 residues. Germline assignment: CDR1 MNHEY and CDR2 SMNVEV (reference sequence). CDR3 residues: CASRRAGGHEQFF.

The genes are TRBV20-1 and TRBJ2-5; lacking DNA, the TRBD1 call made by TCRdb goes unchecked. CDR3 length: 14 amino acids. Germline V gene sequence: CDR1 DFQATT, CDR2 SNEGSKA (reference sequence). The CDR3 protein is CSALRTGVVETQYF.

The V gene is TRBV6-1, the J gene TRBJ1-2. CDR1 and CDR2 from the germline V gene are MNHNS and SASEGT. This CDR3 has 15 residues. CDR3: CASSPGGTAQNGYTF.

The V call is TRBV28, the J call TRBJ1-5. Germline V gives CDR1 MDHEN, CDR2 SYDVKM. The CDR3 contains 13 residues. The CDR3 region is CASSGTPPSHQHF.

The CDR3 spells CASSPLPNPENTEAFF. This chain links TRBV18 with TRBJ1-1; there is no DNA to check the TCRdb D call of TRBD1. The V gene's germline CDR1 is KGHSH and CDR2 LQKENI. The CDR3 consists of 16 residues.

The V and J genes are TRBV27 and TRBJ2-7; absent DNA, TCRdb's TRBD2 call cannot be checked. Germline V lookup: CDR1 MNHEY, CDR2 SMNVEV (reference sequence). CDR3 length equals 13 residues. The CDR3 here is CASGGTYSYEQYF.